The next 28 T cell receptor beta chains were all read from a single sample in a study of blood T cell repertoires in COVID-19. Method: immunoSEQ multiplex PCR; TCRdb's copy keeps in-frame clones and lacks some. The table has about 330,000 clones, 87% seen once. The sample comprised PBMCs or T cells enriched from blood (not recorded which). The origin of the receptors is a woman in her 30s who had recovered from COVID-19.

The rearrangement joins TRBV30 to TRBJ2-1; 9 bases align to TRBD1. This CDR3 region has 13 residues. Germline V gives CDR1 GTSNPN, CDR2 SVGIG (reference sequence). CDR3 amino acids: CAFHRGPYNEQFF. CDR3 in DNA: TGTGCTTTTCACAGGGGGCCCTACAATGAGCAGTTCTTC.

This chain connects TRBV28 to TRBJ1-2; unclear D gene. V lost 3 bases to trimming and J lost 6 bases, with 11 bases between them. Germline CDR1 MDHEN, CDR2 SYDVKM. There are 13 residues in the CDR3. The CDR3 DNA sequence: TGTGCCAGCAGTTTCCCTTCGGGGAATGGCTACACCTTC. Amino acid sequence: CASSFPSGNGYTF.

V gene TRBV3-1 (or the pseudogene TRBV3-2) combines with J gene TRBJ2-7, with TRBD1 as a possible D gene (5 bases). The CDR3 consists of 14 residues. Germline CDR1 is LGHDT and CDR2 is YNNKEL (reference sequence). V dropped 0 bases and J dropped 5 bases, with 11 bases sitting between them. CDR3 loop: CASSQEFQGDEQYF. The CDR3 nucleotides are TGTGCCAGCAGCCAAGAGTTCCAGGGCGACGAGCAGTACTTC.

This clone was found a few times. This chain links TRBV4-1 with TRBJ2-7; TRBD2 agrees at 10 bases. The CDR3 is 16 residues long. Germline V gene lookup returns CDR1 MGHRA and CDR2 YSYEKL. J gave up 3 bases and V 1 base, and 6 bases lay outside the gene matches. CDR3 protein: CASSQGQAGGFYEQYF. The CDR3 coding sequence is TGCGCCAGCAGCCAAGGTCAAGCGGGGGGGTTCTACGAGCAGTACTTC.

In DNA, the CDR3 is TGTGCCAGCTCACTCCCCGGGGGGGGGAGAGGCTACGAGCAGTACTTC. This encodes CASSLPGGGRGYEQYF. The chain links TRBV18 to TRBJ2-7; TRBD2 matches 8 bases. Germline lookup yields CDR1 KGHSH and CDR2 LQKENI. Losses at the gene ends were 4 bases for V and 3 bases for J; bases not matched to a gene: 11. This CDR3 has 16 amino acids.

This chain joins TRBV9 and TRBJ1-1; 9 bases line up with TRBD1. The CDR3 has 16 residues. In germline, CDR1 is SGDLS, CDR2 YYNGEE. The ends lost 3 bases at V and 4 bases at J; junction bases unmatched: 10. The CDR3: CASSAIPTGGRTEAFF. DNA for the CDR3: TGTGCCAGCAGCGCGATACCGACAGGGGGTCGCACTGAAGCTTTCTTT. Full variable domain (remainder filled in from reference TRBV9 and TRBJ1-1): DSGVTQTPKHLITATGQRVTLRCSPRSGDLSVYWYQQSLDQGLQFLIQYYNGEERAKGNILERFSAQQFPDLHSELNLSSLELGDSALYFCASSAIPTGGRTEAFFGQGTRLTVV.

V and J are TRBV29-1 and TRBJ2-7, with 10 bases fitting TRBD1. The germline CDR1 and CDR2 sequences are SQVTM and ANQGSEA. V lost 6 bases, J lost 5 bases, and 4 bases stayed unmatched. The CDR3 covers 12 residues. CDR3 loop: CSVIDRGHEQYF. CDR3 DNA sequence: TGCAGCGTAATCGACAGGGGGCACGAGCAGTACTTC.

V is TRBV7-8 and J is TRBJ1-3, with TRBD1 identical over 10 bases. CDR1 and CDR2 (germline): SGHVS, FQNEAQ. V shed 2 bases and J 0 bases; nucleotides not matched to a gene: 4. The CDR3 has 17 amino acids. CDR3 nucleotides: TGTGCCAGCAGCTTAATGGGACAGGGGTACTCTGGAAACACCATATATTTT. Residues: CASSLMGQGYSGNTIYF.

The CDR3 DNA reads TGTGCCAGCAGCCTTACAGGGTCCGAGCAGTACTTC. This sequence encodes CASSLTGSEQYF. The chain couples TRBV7-8 to TRBJ2-7; tentative D call: TRBD1 (6 bases). The CDR3 sequence is 12 residues long. Trimming stripped 5 bases from V and 6 bases from J, with 11 bases between. CDR1 and CDR2 from the germline V gene are SGHVS and FQNEAQ.

V is TRBV10-3 and J is TRBJ1-1, with D unresolved. Germline V lookup: CDR1 ENHRY, CDR2 SYGVKD. Trimming removed 3 bases at V and 1 base at J, with 6 bases between. CDR3 length equals 13 residues. CDR3 sequence reads: CAISEGGNTEAFF. The CDR3 coding sequence is TGTGCCATCAGTGAAGGAGGGAACACTGAAGCTTTCTTT.

The chain has TRBV28 and TRBJ1-3; maybe TRBD1 (5 bases). Germline CDR1 MDHEN, CDR2 SYDVKM. CDR3 length equals 14 residues. V shed 6 bases and J shed 2 bases, with 11 bases lying between them. This chain's CDR3 is CASRKGVAGNTIYF. The DNA of the CDR3 is TGTGCCAGCAGGAAAGGGGTTGCTGGAAACACCATATATTTT.

J is TRBJ2-7 and V is TRBV19, with a possible D match to TRBD2 (7 bases). Looked up from germline, CDR1 is LNHDA and CDR2 is SQIVND (reference sequence). Trimming took 5 bases from V and 2 from J, leaving 19 bases between them. This CDR3 has 16 amino acids. CDR3 sequence (DNA): TGTGCCAGTAGTTCAAGGGGGGGCGTTTCCCCCTACGAGCAGTACTTC. This encodes CASSSRGGVSPYEQYF.

CDR3 amino acids: CASRRLGGQGVGGYTF. The CDR3 DNA sequence: TGTGCCAGCAGGCGATTGGGGGGACAGGGAGTAGGTGGCTACACCTTC. This chain connects TRBV3-1 (or the pseudogene TRBV3-2) to TRBJ1-2; 9 nucleotides agree with TRBD1. The CDR3 totals 16 residues. CDR1 is LGHDT and CDR2 is YNNKEL in the germline V gene (reference sequence). V shed 6 bases and J 7 bases; nucleotides not matched to a gene: 15.

This rearrangement joins TRBV18 to TRBJ1-1, with D perhaps TRBD1 (6 bases). From germline, CDR1 is KGHSH and CDR2 LQKENI. V lost 2 bases, J lost 1 base, and 8 bases lay in between. CDR3 length: 14 residues. CDR3 sequence: CASSPSRGNTEAFF. In DNA form, the CDR3 reads TGTGCCAGCTCACCATCCAGGGGGAACACTGAAGCTTTCTTT.

The chain joins TRBV5-4 to TRBJ1-6; D possibly corresponds to TRBD1 (6 bases). CDR3 length: 15 amino acids. The germline gives CDR1 SGHNT, CDR2 YYREEE (reference sequence). V was trimmed by 6 bases and J by 8 bases, leaving 18 bases between them. The DNA of the CDR3 is TGTGCCAGCACCCTTGGGAGGGGGGCAGATTCACCCCTCCACTTT. It yields the protein CASTLGRGADSPLHF.

The chain has TRBV6-5 and TRBJ1-6, with D perhaps matching TRBD1 (6 bases). Trimming cost V 6 bases and J 9 bases, with 15 bases left between them. CDR1 is MNHEY and CDR2 is SVGAGI in the germline V gene. The CDR3 has 14 amino acids. The CDR3 nucleotides are TGTGCCAGCAGGCGGACAGAGGTCGCTTCACCCCTCCACTTT. It encodes CASRRTEVASPLHF.

The chain joins TRBV4-1 to TRBJ1-5; 9 nucleotides align to TRBD1. The V segment lost 4 bases and the J segment 3 bases; nucleotides outside the gene matches: 10. This CDR3 spans 17 amino acids. Per the germline V gene, CDR1 is MGHRA and CDR2 is YSYEKL. The CDR3 reads CASSPPLGQGNNQPQHF. The CDR3, as DNA: TGCGCCAGCAGCCCCCCCCTAGGACAGGGGAACAATCAGCCCCAGCATTTT.

The V gene is TRBV7-2, the J gene TRBJ1-6; D is unclear. CDR1 SGHTA and CDR2 FQGNSA come from the germline V gene. The CDR3 is 15 amino acids. The V and J ends lost 3 bases and 12 bases respectively, with 18 bases between them. The CDR3 DNA reads TGTGCCAGCAGCTTTGCAACCGGTTCATTCGTACCCCTCCACTTT. Translating it yields CASSFATGSFVPLHF. The variable domain in full, completed from reference TRBV7-2 and TRBJ1-6, reads GAGVSQSPSNKVTEKGKDVELRCDPISGHTALYWYRQSLGQGLEFLIYFQGNSAPDKSGLPSDRFSAERTGGSVSTLTIQRTQQEDSAVYLCASSFATGSFVPLHFGNGTRLTVT.

The chain joins TRBV29-1 to TRBJ1-2; D call uncertain. The germline CDR1 and CDR2 sequences are SQVTM and ANQGSEA. V was trimmed by 4 bases and J by 2 bases, leaving 8 bases between them. This CDR3 is built from 12 residues. The CDR3: CSVGETNYGYTF. DNA of the CDR3: TGCAGCGTTGGGGAGACAAACTATGGCTACACCTTC.

This chain uses TRBV28 with TRBJ2-7, with TRBD2 as a possible D gene (5 bases). Trimming stripped 6 bases from V and 5 bases from J, with 23 bases between. The CDR3 totals 16 residues. Per the germline V gene, CDR1 is MDHEN and CDR2 is SYDVKM. CDR3 sequence: CASSTITSLPEDEQYF. CDR3 coding DNA: TGTGCCAGCAGCACCATTACTAGTTTGCCTGAAGACGAGCAGTACTTC.

Of note for this clone: The sample contains more than one DNA sequence encoding this CDR3. The rearrangement links TRBV29-1 to TRBJ2-3, with D possibly TRBD2 on 6 matching bases. CDR3 size: 13 residues. With 1 base removed from V and 1 base from J, the gap between germline ends came to 6 bases. Germline CDR1 reads SQVTM; CDR2 reads ANQGSEA. CDR3 bases: TGCAGCGTTGAAGGCGGGGGCACAGATACGCAGTATTTT. It codes for CSVEGGGTDTQYF.

This clone was seen just once. The chain carries TRBV5-6 and TRBJ2-1; D uncertain. This CDR3 contains 18 residues. The V gene's germline CDR1 is SGHDT and CDR2 YYEEEE. V was shortened by 4 bases and J by 0 bases, with 20 bases between the two germline ends. In nucleotides, the CDR3 is TGTGCCAGCAGCCCAGCCGATGGGCCCCGCCGCTCCTACAATGAGCAGTTCTTC. Translated: CASSPADGPRRSYNEQFF.

The table lists this clone with a count of one. This chain links TRBV7-2 with TRBJ2-7, with TRBD2 as a possible D gene (5 bases). The V and J ends lost 5 bases and 5 bases respectively, with 10 bases between them. The CDR3 length is 12 residues. The germline V gene encodes CDR1 SGHTA and CDR2 FQGNSA. CDR3 sequence: CASSPGLDEQYF. CDR3 in DNA: TGTGCCAGCAGCCCTGGACTGGACGAGCAGTACTTC.

The CDR3 sequence: CASSYALPGFPGDGYTF. The CDR3 DNA follows: TGTGCCAGCAGTTACGCCTTACCGGGTTTTCCGGGTGATGGCTACACCTTC. The chain links TRBV6-2 or TRBV6-3 to TRBJ1-2; no clear D. Trimming stripped 2 bases from V and 6 bases from J, with 22 bases between. CDR3 size: 17 residues. Germline assignment: CDR1 MNHEY and CDR2 SVGEGT.

The V and J genes are TRBV4-2 and TRBJ1-2, with D possibly matching TRBD1 (6 bases). The CDR3 sequence is 14 residues long. Trimming pared 6 bases from V and 6 bases from J, leaving 17 bases between. Per germline, CDR1 LGHNA and CDR2 YNFKEQ. CDR3 residues: CASRRTGTSNGYTF. The CDR3 DNA reads TGTGCCAGCAGGCGCACCGGGACATCTAATGGCTACACCTTC.

This sequence joins TRBV27 and TRBJ2-3; D unclear. The CDR3 extends over 16 amino acids. Germline V gene sequence: CDR1 MNHEY, CDR2 SMNVEV (reference sequence). Trimming stripped 0 bases from V and 0 bases from J, with 10 bases between. This CDR3 reads CASSLSFVRSTDTQYF. CDR3 coding DNA: TGTGCCAGCAGTTTATCGTTCGTCAGGAGCACAGATACGCAGTATTTT.

This chain connects TRBV27 to TRBJ1-2, with D hard to call. There are 14 residues in the CDR3. Germline-derived CDR1 and CDR2 are MNHEY and SMNVEV (reference sequence). Trimming shortened V by 2 bases and J by 1 base, and 8 bases separated the two germline ends. The CDR3: CASSLNGLNYGYTF. The CDR3 bases are TGTGCCAGCAGTTTAAATGGCCTTAACTATGGCTACACCTTC.

CDR3 protein: CASSTIGRQGSYTF. The CDR3 region has the DNA TGTGCCAGCAGCACCATCGGCAGACAAGGAAGCTACACCTTC. This chain joins TRBV5-4 and TRBJ1-2, with D hard to call. The ends were cut back, 4 bases at V and 9 bases at J, with 19 bases in the middle. CDR3 length: 14 amino acids. Looked up from germline, CDR1 is SGHNT and CDR2 is YYREEE (reference sequence).